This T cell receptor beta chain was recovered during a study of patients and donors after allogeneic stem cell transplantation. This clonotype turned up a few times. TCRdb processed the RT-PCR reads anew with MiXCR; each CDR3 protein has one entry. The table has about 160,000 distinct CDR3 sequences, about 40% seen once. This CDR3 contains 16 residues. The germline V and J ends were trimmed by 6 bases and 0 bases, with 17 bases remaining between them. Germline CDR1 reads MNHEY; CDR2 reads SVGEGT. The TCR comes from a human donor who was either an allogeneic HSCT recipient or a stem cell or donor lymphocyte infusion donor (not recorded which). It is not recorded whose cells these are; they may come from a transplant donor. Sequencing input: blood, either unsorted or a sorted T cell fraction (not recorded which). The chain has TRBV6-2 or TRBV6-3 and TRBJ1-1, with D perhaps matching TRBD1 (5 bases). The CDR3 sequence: CASRLRDGQLNTEAFF. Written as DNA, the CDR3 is TGTGCCAGCAGGCTAAGGGACGGACAACTGAACACTGAAGCTTTCTTT.